These 30 T cell receptor beta chains came from one sample sequenced in a study of T cell repertoires in cytomegalovirus infection. No antigen has been assigned to these receptors. TCRdb itself ran the reads through MiXCR, one entry per CDR3 protein. The data contain roughly 500,000 distinct CDR3 sequences, under 45% of them singletons. The starting material was cultured PBMCs, obtained from culture after CMV antigen stimulation. These receptors were obtained from a human donor in good health (CMV status not recorded). Some clones in this sample may be carry-over from other donors' samples.

V usage is TRBV7-6 and J usage is TRBJ2-1; 7 nucleotides match TRBD2. The CDR3 covers 13 residues. CDR1 SGHVS and CDR2 FNYEAQ come from the germline V gene. With 0 bases clipped from V and 14 bases from J, the junction kept 7 bases outside the gene matches. The CDR3 region is CASSLAAGLPEFF. The CDR3 bases are TGTGCCAGCAGCTTAGCAGCGGGACTCCCGGAGTTCTTC.

This clonotype appeared a single time. The CDR3 DNA reads TGTGCCAGCAGTTTCGACAGGTTGAACACTGAAGCTTTCTTT. Translation gives CASSFDRLNTEAFF. The chain employs TRBV6-5 and TRBJ1-1; possible D gene TRBD1, 6 bases. This CDR3 spans 14 amino acids. Germline loops: CDR1 MNHEY, CDR2 SVGAGI. V dropped 4 bases and J dropped 0 bases, with 9 bases sitting between them.

This chain's CDR3 is CASSTRDRASTDTQYF. In nucleotides, the CDR3 is TGCGCCAGCAGCACCCGGGACAGGGCGTCCACAGATACGCAGTATTTT. The chain links TRBV4-1 to TRBJ2-3, with 9 bases lining up with TRBD1. With 5 bases clipped from V and 2 bases from J, the junction kept 8 bases outside the gene matches. The CDR3 consists of 16 residues. The germline gives CDR1 MGHRA, CDR2 YSYEKL.

This clonotype has only a few counts. The chain combines TRBV7-8 with TRBJ2-2; D remains ambiguous. Germline CDR1 is SGHVS and CDR2 is FQNEAQ. There are 15 residues in the CDR3. V lost 1 base and J lost 2, with 8 bases in between. The CDR3 region has the DNA TGTGCCAGCAGCTTAGTTGTCAAAAACACCGGGGAGCTGTTTTTT. Protein sequence: CASSLVVKNTGELFF.

V usage is TRBV7-2 and J usage is TRBJ2-7; D possibly uses TRBD1 or TRBD2 (5 bases each). This CDR3 is 14 amino acids long. V was trimmed by 5 bases and J by 2 bases, leaving 13 bases between them. Germline V CDR1 and CDR2: SGHTA, FQGNSA. The CDR3 loop is CASSGRDGTYEQYF. The CDR3 region has the DNA TGTGCCAGCAGCGGCCGGGACGGAACCTACGAGCAGTACTTC.

A few counts support this clonotype. The V and J genes are TRBV12-3 or TRBV12-4 and TRBJ2-1; 7 bases fit TRBD2. V shed 7 bases, J shed 4 bases, and the junction held 7 bases outside the gene matches. This CDR3 has 14 residues. The CDR3 here is CASIPGGDYNEQFF. The DNA for the CDR3 is TGTGCCAGCATCCCGGGGGGAGATTACAATGAGCAGTTCTTC.

V and J are TRBV12-3 or TRBV12-4 and TRBJ1-5, with 10 bases identical to TRBD1. The CDR3 sequence is 16 residues long. With V trimmed by 5 bases and J by 7 bases, 11 bases remained unmatched. CDR3 protein: CASSRGGTGEGQPQHF. The CDR3 nucleotides read TGTGCCAGCAGTAGGGGCGGGACAGGGGAAGGCCAGCCCCAGCATTTT.

This rearrangement joins TRBV6-2 or TRBV6-3 to TRBJ2-3; D is unresolved. Germline-derived CDR1 and CDR2 are MNHEY and SVGEGT. This CDR3 region has 14 residues. V was cut by 1 base and J by 1 base, with 6 bases left in between. CDR3 nucleotides: TGTGCCAGCAGTTACTGGGTCCGCACAGATACGCAGTATTTT. Translated, it gives CASSYWVRTDTQYF.

Ten or more counts support this clonotype. The rearrangement links TRBV7-2 to TRBJ1-1; D unclear. Germline CDR1 reads SGHTA; CDR2 reads FQGNSA. The CDR3 extends over 14 amino acids. V lost 3 bases and J 0 bases, leaving 8 bases between the germline ends. CDR3 in amino acids: CASSLYILNTEAFF. Here the CDR3 DNA reads TGTGCCAGCAGCTTGTACATTCTGAACACTGAAGCTTTCTTT. The full variable domain, its missing parts supplied by reference TRBV7-2 and TRBJ1-1, is GAGVSQSPSNKVTEKGKDVELRCDPISGHTALYWYRQSLGQGLEFLIYFQGNSAPDKSGLPSDRFSAERTGGSVSTLTIQRTQQEDSAVYLCASSLYILNTEAFFGQGTRLTVV.

The chain recombines TRBV7-8 with TRBJ2-7, with 10 bases that match TRBD1. The CDR3 length is 16 residues. With 5 bases clipped from V and 7 bases from J, the junction kept 14 bases outside the gene matches. CDR1 SGHVS and CDR2 FQNEAQ come from the germline V gene. Written as DNA, the CDR3 is TGTGCCAGCAGCCTTAGACCGGGACAGGGGTCATGGGAGCAGTACTTC. It codes for CASSLRPGQGSWEQYF. The full variable domain, with the rest looked up from reference TRBV7-8 and TRBJ2-7, is GAGVSQSPRYKVAKRGQDVALRCDPISGHVSLFWYQQALGQGPEFLTYFQNEAQLDKSGLPSDRFFAERPEGSVSTLKIQRTQQEDSAVYLCASSLRPGQGSWEQYFGPGTRLTVT.

This clonotype was counted a few times. V usage is TRBV6-2 or TRBV6-3 and J usage is TRBJ2-7; D possibly matches TRBD1 or TRBD2 (5 bases each). Trimming shortened V by 6 bases and J by 4 bases, and 19 bases separated the two germline ends. Germline CDR1 MNHEY, CDR2 SVGEGT. The CDR3 totals 15 residues. CDR3 in amino acids: CASRTGPRNKYEQYF. CDR3 nucleotide sequence: TGTGCCAGCAGGACGGGACCGAGAAACAAGTACGAGCAGTACTTC.

This clonotype was detected once. The rearrangement joins TRBV6-2 or TRBV6-3 to TRBJ2-5, with 10 bases lining up with TRBD1. V was clipped by 2 bases and J by 1 base; unmatched bases: 7. This CDR3 is built from 17 residues. CDR1 and CDR2 (germline): MNHEY, SVGEGT. CDR3 sequence (DNA): TGTGCCAGCAGTTACCCCCGGGACAGGGGAACCCAAGAGACCCAGTACTTC. Its protein is CASSYPRDRGTQETQYF.

The V gene is TRBV6-2 or TRBV6-3, the J gene TRBJ1-5; D remains ambiguous. CDR1 is MNHEY, CDR2 SVGEGT, per germline. V gave up 8 bases and J gave up 3 bases, with 14 bases separating them. The CDR3 is 14 amino acids. This chain's CDR3 is CASAQGQVNQPQHF. The CDR3, as DNA: TGTGCCAGCGCCCAAGGGCAGGTCAATCAGCCCCAGCATTTT.

This clonotype showed up just a few times. This chain links TRBV7-2 with TRBJ1-5; no definite D call. Trimming took off 7 bases at V and 5 bases at J, with 12 bases between the two ends. Germline-derived CDR1 and CDR2 are SGHTA and FQGNSA. The CDR3 runs 13 residues. For the CDR3, the DNA is TGTGCCAGCATCTTGGCACCTGATCAGCCCCAGCATTTT. It yields the protein CASILAPDQPQHF. Full variable domain (remainder filled in from reference TRBV7-2 and TRBJ1-5): GAGVSQSPSNKVTEKGKDVELRCDPISGHTALYWYRQSLGQGLEFLIYFQGNSAPDKSGLPSDRFSAERTGGSVSTLTIQRTQQEDSAVYLCASILAPDQPQHFGDGTRLSIL.

The rearrangement joins TRBV12-3 or TRBV12-4 to TRBJ1-2; 10 nucleotides agree with TRBD1. The junction had 16 bases not matched to a gene; V was cut back by 6 bases and J by 3 bases. This CDR3 spans 18 amino acids. The CDR3 protein is CASSSSLRDRGKDYGYTF. In DNA, the CDR3 is TGTGCCAGCAGCTCCTCTCTCCGGGACAGGGGTAAAGACTATGGCTACACCTTC.

For the CDR3, the DNA is TGTGCCAGCAGAGACAGTCTTAATTCACCCCTCCACTTT. Its translation is CASRDSLNSPLHF. The chain carries TRBV6-8 and TRBJ1-6; a possible D gene is TRBD1 (5 bases). The V gene's germline CDR1 is MNHGY and CDR2 SAAAGT. CDR3 length: 13 residues. Trimming shortened V by 6 bases and J by 6 bases, and 9 bases separated the two germline ends.

This clonotype was picked up a small number of times. V gene TRBV4-2 combines with J gene TRBJ2-3, with 9 bases fitting TRBD2. The CDR3 sequence is 17 residues long. After removal of 3 bases from V and 2 bases from J, the junction contained 9 bases not matched to a gene. Per the germline V gene, CDR1 is LGHNA and CDR2 is YNFKEQ. The CDR3 here is CASSHPSGLADTDTQYF. As DNA, the CDR3 is TGTGCCAGCAGCCATCCCTCGGGACTAGCAGACACAGATACGCAGTATTTT.

This chain uses TRBV7-4 with TRBJ1-5; unclear D gene. The length of the CDR3 is 13 residues. Germline V gene data show CDR1 as SGHVT and CDR2 as SQSDAQ. V lost 5 bases to trimming and J lost 6 bases, with 11 bases between them. CDR3 amino acids: CASSPGPLQPQHF. As DNA, the CDR3 is TGTGCCAGCAGCCCGGGTCCTCTTCAGCCCCAGCATTTT.

V and J are TRBV3-1 and TRBJ2-6; 11 nucleotides match TRBD1. The germline V gene has CDR1 LGHDT and CDR2 YNNKEL (reference sequence). The junction had 9 bases not matched to a gene; V was cut back by 0 bases and J by 2 bases. The CDR3 loop spans 20 amino acids. CDR3 DNA: TGTGCCAGCAGCCAAGATTTAGGACAGGGGGCAGGAGCTGGGGCCAACGTCCTGACTTTC. It encodes CASSQDLGQGAGAGANVLTF.

This clonotype was seen more than once but under ten times. The chain combines TRBV5-6 with TRBJ1-2, with no clear D. The CDR3 length is 13 residues. Trimming shortened V by 0 bases and J by 5 bases, and 8 bases separated the two germline ends. Germline loops: CDR1 SGHDT, CDR2 YYEEEE. The CDR3 protein is CASSLGHEYGYTF. DNA of the CDR3: TGTGCCAGCAGCTTGGGACACGAATATGGCTACACCTTC.

The genes are TRBV11-2 and TRBJ2-6; D is undetermined. Germline V gene data show CDR1 as SGHAT and CDR2 as FQNNGV. V shed 3 bases and J shed 2 bases, with 5 bases lying between them. The CDR3 loop spans 14 amino acids. CDR3 in DNA: TGTGCCAGCAGCTTTGGACCTGGGGCCAACGTCCTGACTTTC. Translated, it gives CASSFGPGANVLTF.

The chain links TRBV7-9 to TRBJ2-3; no reliable D call. Germline-derived CDR1 and CDR2 are SEHNR and FQNEAQ (reference sequence). Trimming stripped 3 bases from V and 2 bases from J, with 9 bases between. CDR3 length: 14 amino acids. CDR3 nucleotide sequence: TGTGCCAGCAGCTTGCTCTCCTACACAGATACGCAGTATTTT. It specifies CASSLLSYTDTQYF.

This clonotype showed up just a few times. This chain links TRBV12-3 or TRBV12-4 with TRBJ2-2; D unresolved. The CDR3 runs to 15 residues. Deletions cut 1 base from V and 6 bases from J, with 12 bases between. CDR3 in amino acids: CASSLGQGPAGELFF. The CDR3 coding sequence is TGTGCCAGCAGTTTAGGGCAAGGTCCTGCCGGGGAGCTGTTTTTT.

This clonotype was counted between two and nine times. The V call is TRBV27, the J call TRBJ2-3; D might be TRBD1 (5 bases). This CDR3 has 16 amino acids. The V gene's germline CDR1 is MNHEY and CDR2 SMNVEV (reference sequence). Between the trimmed V and J ends, which lost 4 bases and 0 bases, there was a span of 14 bases. CDR3 sequence: CASSSKQVLSTDTQYF. CDR3 bases: TGTGCCAGCAGTTCCAAACAGGTCCTAAGCACAGATACGCAGTATTTT.

This clonotype was seen only once. This chain connects TRBV7-8 to TRBJ2-1; 12 bases are a match to TRBD2. This CDR3 spans 16 amino acids. The germline CDR1 and CDR2 sequences are SGHVS and FQNEAQ. V shed 7 bases and J 7 bases; nucleotides not matched to a gene: 11. The CDR3 bases are TGTGCCAGCACTTACCCCTGGACTAGCGGGATTAATGAGCAGTTCTTC. Translating it yields CASTYPWTSGINEQFF.

The genes are TRBV7-6 and TRBJ2-3, with a tentative D call TRBD1 (5 bases). The CDR3 sequence is 15 residues long. Per the germline V gene, CDR1 is SGHVS and CDR2 is FNYEAQ. Trimming took 5 bases from V and 1 from J, leaving 13 bases between them. CDR3 region: CASSRHLGGTDTQYF. In DNA, the CDR3 is TGTGCCAGCAGCCGCCACTTAGGGGGCACAGATACGCAGTATTTT.

This clonotype has only one observation. This chain links TRBV7-6 with TRBJ2-1; D gene uncertain. The CDR3 runs to 15 residues. Trimming took 8 bases from V and 6 from J, leaving 20 bases between them. Germline V CDR1 and CDR2: SGHVS, FNYEAQ. CDR3 sequence: CASGPLHIRSNEQFF. In nucleotides, the CDR3 is TGTGCCAGCGGCCCACTTCATATTAGGAGCAATGAGCAGTTCTTC.

The chain uses TRBV7-9 and TRBJ1-2, with D possibly TRBD1 on 5 matching bases. The germline CDR1 and CDR2 sequences are SEHNR and FQNEAQ (reference sequence). The CDR3 is 16 amino acids. The V end lost 4 bases, the J end lost 4 bases, and 19 bases lay between the germline ends. Written as DNA, the CDR3 is TGTGCCAGCAGCTCAATAAAAGTGGGGCCCCTCTATGGCTACACCTTC. This encodes CASSSIKVGPLYGYTF.

This clonotype was picked up one time. The chain recombines TRBV19 with TRBJ2-3; the D gene could be TRBD1 or TRBD2 (5 bases each). There are 14 residues in the CDR3. V was cut by 7 bases and J by 2 bases, with 13 bases left in between. Germline CDR1 and CDR2: LNHDA and SQIVND (reference sequence). The CDR3 DNA reads TGTGCCAGTAAAGAGGGGCTGAACACAGATACGCAGTATTTT. This gives the protein CASKEGLNTDTQYF.

The chain combines TRBV25-1 with TRBJ1-1, with D unresolved. CDR1 is MGHDK and CDR2 is SYGVNS in the germline V gene. Trimming took 8 bases from V and 4 from J, leaving 14 bases between them. The CDR3 totals 13 residues. CDR3 residues: CASRTGYSTEAFF. CDR3 nucleotides: TGTGCCAGCCGGACGGGGTATAGCACTGAAGCTTTCTTT.